These 5 T cell receptor beta chains share one sample of origin, sequenced in a study of shared clonotypes between healthy human individuals. The protocol was immunoSEQ multiplex PCR, while the TCRdb copy is restricted to in-frame clones and leaves out a portion. Counted here are almost 700,000 clones, just over 90% occurring once; the ten biggest clones make up 20% to 25%. Selected positively for CCR7 and CD45RO-negative, naive CD8 cells excluded terminally differentiated effector memory CD45RA+ cells. Sequenced material: naive CD8+ T cells sorted from blood. The receptors were sampled from a man aged 30 to 45 in good health.

The chain couples TRBV6-5 to TRBJ2-7; unclear D gene. CDR1 is MNHEY and CDR2 is SVGAGI in the germline V gene. The CDR3 is 12 residues long. Trimming stripped 6 bases from V and 0 bases from J, with 6 bases between. CDR3 DNA sequence: TGTGCCAGCAGGGCGGCCTCCTACGAGCAGTACTTC. Translation gives CASRAASYEQYF.

This clone was found once. This chain joins TRBV7-9 and TRBJ2-5, with D perhaps TRBD1 or TRBD2 (5 bases each). The CDR3 is 16 amino acids. Germline-derived CDR1 and CDR2 are SEHNR and FQNEAQ (reference sequence). V was pared by 5 bases and J by 4 bases, with 20 bases between. CDR3 bases: TGTGCCAGCAGCAACCTGGGGCAGCGGCTCCGAGAGACCCAGTACTTC. Amino acid sequence: CASSNLGQRLRETQYF.

The V gene is TRBV6-5, the J gene TRBJ2-5; D possibly matches TRBD1 or TRBD2 (5 bases each). This CDR3 is built from 16 residues. V lost 0 bases and J lost 5, with 16 bases in between. Germline assignment: CDR1 MNHEY and CDR2 SVGAGI. The CDR3 region has the DNA TGTGCCAGCAGTTACTCGGTTAGGGACCCCCGGGAGACCCAGTACTTC. Translation gives CASSYSVRDPRETQYF.

The chain couples TRBV7-6 to TRBJ2-7; TRBD1 or TRBD2 may be the D gene (5 bases each). The CDR3 is made up of 13 amino acids. CDR1 and CDR2 from the germline V gene are SGHVS and FNYEAQ. V was cut by 5 bases and J by 0 bases, with 8 bases left in between. The CDR3 is CASSPGPSYEQYF. In DNA form, the CDR3 reads TGTGCCAGCAGCCCGGGGCCCTCCTACGAGCAGTACTTC.

The DNA for the CDR3 is TGCAGCGTGGGACTAGCGGGAAGAACAGATACGCAGTATTTT. It is translated as CSVGLAGRTDTQYF. The V gene is TRBV29-1, the J gene TRBJ2-3, with 13 bases identical to TRBD2. V was pared by 6 bases and J by 3 bases, with 3 bases of the junction left unmatched. From germline, CDR1 is SQVTM and CDR2 ANQGSEA. The CDR3 is 14 residues long.